These 28 T cell receptor beta chains were all obtained from the same sample, sequenced in a study of Graves' ophthalmopathy and Graves' hyperthyroidism. CDR3 regions of TCR beta were amplified from RNA transcripts. An initial RT-PCR round employing HTBI primers preceded a second-round multiplex PCR. Each CDR3 protein gets one entry after TCRdb re-called the multiplex PCR reads with MiXCR. This table holds some 380,000 distinct CDR3 sequences, approximately 15% found once. The sequencing input was peripheral blood. The receptors were gathered from a woman aged 18 to 35 with stable Graves' hyperthyroidism.

This clonotype was observed at least ten times. The V gene is TRBV12-3 or TRBV12-4, the J gene TRBJ1-2; the D gene is possibly TRBD1 (6 bases). The CDR3 extends over 15 amino acids. V was trimmed by 2 bases and J by 4 bases, leaving 14 bases between them. The CDR3 reads CASSLTQRGLYGYTF. In DNA, the CDR3 is TGTGCCAGCAGTTTAACCCAGCGGGGGCTCTATGGCTACACCTTC.

This clonotype came up many times. The V call is TRBV6-5, the J call TRBJ1-2; no definite D call. The V and J ends lost 6 bases and 6 bases respectively, with 20 bases between them. This CDR3 is built from 15 residues. The V gene's germline CDR1 is MNHEY and CDR2 SVGAGI. CDR3: CASRAEGGASNGYTF. The CDR3, as DNA: TGTGCCAGCAGGGCCGAGGGCGGCGCGTCGAATGGCTACACCTTC.

This clonotype was detected ten times or more. The chain uses TRBV5-1 and TRBJ1-2, with D perhaps matching TRBD1 (5 bases). Germline lookup yields CDR1 SGHRS and CDR2 YFSETQ. V lost 0 bases to trimming and J lost 2 bases, with 11 bases between them. The CDR3 length is 15 residues. The CDR3 region is CASSLVLSGNYGYTF. CDR3 sequence (DNA): TGCGCCAGCAGCTTGGTTTTATCAGGGAACTATGGCTACACCTTC.

This clonotype has a handful of counts. The V and J genes are TRBV7-2 and TRBJ2-7, with 10 positions matching TRBD2. Trimming at V came to 4 bases and at J to 4 bases, leaving 4 bases not matched to a gene. This CDR3 comprises 14 residues. Germline assignment: CDR1 SGHTA and CDR2 FQGNSA. CDR3 DNA sequence: TGTGCCAGCAGCTCGGGACTAGCGCCATACGAGCAGTACTTC. It is translated as CASSSGLAPYEQYF.

This clonotype was picked up many times. The V call is TRBV19, the J call TRBJ1-6; D is unclear. The V end lost 6 bases, the J end lost 5 bases, and 11 bases lay between the germline ends. Germline CDR1 reads LNHDA; CDR2 reads SQIVND (reference sequence). There are 14 residues in the CDR3. The CDR3 region has the DNA TGTGCCAGTAGCTTCCGGGCTGATAATTCACCCCTCCACTTT. It translates to CASSFRADNSPLHF. Combining the CDR3 with reference TRBV19 and TRBJ1-6 gives the whole variable domain DGGITQSPKYLFRKEGQNVTLSCEQNLNHDAMYWYRQDPGQGLRLIYYSQIVNDFQKGDIAEGYSVSREKKESFPLTVTSAQKNPTAFYLCASSFRADNSPLHFGNGTRLTVT.

This clonotype was seen repeatedly, ten times or more. The chain couples TRBV20-1 to TRBJ2-7, with D maybe TRBD2 (7 bases). Looked up from germline, CDR1 is DFQATT and CDR2 is SNEGSKA (reference sequence). This CDR3 spans 13 amino acids. Trimming pared 5 bases from V and 4 bases from J, leaving 15 bases between. DNA for the CDR3: TGCAGTGCTGGCCGCGGGGGCGGGTACGAGCAGTACTTC. This translates into CSAGRGGGYEQYF.

In this sample, this clonotype turned up many times. This sequence joins TRBV6-2 or TRBV6-3 and TRBJ1-5; D is ambiguous. The CDR3 totals 14 residues. CDR1 is MNHEY and CDR2 is SVGEGT in the germline V gene. V lost 0 bases and J lost 11, with 14 bases in between. The DNA of the CDR3 is TGTGCCAGCAGTTACTCGAAGGTCGGGTGGACCCAGCATTTT. Its translation: CASSYSKVGWTQHF.

In regard to this clonotype: This may stem from a read error, because a much larger clone lies one nucleotide away. The chain uses TRBV20-1 and TRBJ2-2; TRBD2 agrees at 7 bases. Per the germline V gene, CDR1 is DFQATT and CDR2 is SNEGSKA (reference sequence). CDR3 length: 15 amino acids. The CDR3 reads CSARAGRKNIGELFF. The DNA of the CDR3 is TGCAGTGCCCGAGCGGGACGCAAGAACATCGGGGAGCTGTTTTTT.

This clonotype was recorded many times. V usage is TRBV25-1 and J usage is TRBJ1-1; D unclear. CDR1 MGHDK and CDR2 SYGVNS come from the germline V gene. The CDR3 consists of 15 residues. Trimming stripped 1 base from V and 4 bases from J, with 13 bases between. CDR3 bases: TGTGCCAGCAGTGAATCGAAGGGTGGGAGCACTGAAGCTTTCTTT. Translating gives CASSESKGGSTEAFF.

In its sample, this clonotype was seen many times. The chain combines TRBV12-3 or TRBV12-4 with TRBJ1-2; 7 nucleotides agree with TRBD1. The CDR3 spans 14 residues. The trim removed 3 bases at V and 8 bases at J, leaving 9 bases unmatched. The DNA of the CDR3 is TGTGCCAGCAGTTTGACCCACCGGACAGGCGGCTACACCTTC. This sequence encodes CASSLTHRTGGYTF.

This clonotype was detected only a few times. The chain employs TRBV12-3 or TRBV12-4 and TRBJ1-1; D possibly corresponds to TRBD1 (5 bases). There are 11 residues in the CDR3. V dropped 11 bases and J dropped 10 bases, with 17 bases sitting between them. The DNA for the CDR3 is TGTGCCTGCAAAGGGCCCGGGGGAGCTTTCTTT. Its protein is CACKGPGGAFF.

The V gene is TRBV6-1, the J gene TRBJ2-5, with 7 bases that match TRBD1. The CDR3 extends over 18 amino acids. From germline, CDR1 is MNHNS and CDR2 SASEGT. Trimming at V came to 6 bases and at J to 2 bases, leaving 18 bases not matched to a gene. Here the CDR3 DNA reads TGTGCCAGCAGCAAATCAAACACAGGGGCCCGTTGGCAAGAGACCCAGTACTTC. Protein sequence: CASSKSNTGARWQETQYF.

This clonotype has ten or more counts. This chain uses TRBV20-1 with TRBJ2-5; 10 positions agree with TRBD2. Losses at the gene ends were 0 bases for V and 5 bases for J; bases not matched to a gene: 18. The CDR3 is 19 residues long. Germline loops: CDR1 DFQATT, CDR2 SNEGSKA (reference sequence). This CDR3 is CSARDRVRASGGRGETQYF. The CDR3 DNA is TGCAGTGCTAGAGATCGGGTCAGGGCTAGCGGGGGCCGGGGGGAGACCCAGTACTTC.

This clonotype was counted many times. The genes are TRBV6-5 and TRBJ1-5, with no clear D. The V end lost 0 bases, the J end lost 6 bases, and 12 bases lay between the germline ends. Germline CDR1 is MNHEY and CDR2 is SVGAGI. CDR3 length: 15 amino acids. This CDR3 reads CASSYSGREGQPQHF. The CDR3 DNA reads TGTGCCAGCAGTTACTCGGGTAGGGAAGGTCAGCCCCAGCATTTT.

Only a few counts were recorded for this clonotype. The V and J genes are TRBV4-2 and TRBJ1-2; D ambiguous. From germline, CDR1 is LGHNA and CDR2 YNFKEQ. The CDR3 length is 14 residues. V dropped 0 bases and J dropped 6 bases, with 11 bases sitting between them. CDR3 coding DNA: TGTGCCAGCAGCCAAGACCCCCTGACGGATGGCTACACCTTC. The encoded protein is CASSQDPLTDGYTF.

This clonotype was recorded many times. A read error may account for a junction end that differs from germline. The chain uses TRBV12-3 or TRBV12-4 and TRBJ2-7; 8 bases align to TRBD2. CDR3 size: 13 residues. The CDR3 nucleotides read TGTGTCAGCAGTTTAGGTAGCGGGAACGAGCAGTACTTC. Amino acid sequence: CVSSLGSGNEQYF.

Concerning this clonotype: A clone one base away is much larger, so this may be a read error. The chain joins TRBV3-1 to TRBJ1-6; D might be TRBD1 (5 bases). Germline CDR1 LGHDT, CDR2 YNNKEL (reference sequence). The CDR3 has 14 residues. The CDR3, as DNA: TGTGCCAGCAGCCAAGATGCAGGGAATTCAGCCCTCCACTTT. Protein: CASSQDAGNSALHF.

This clonotype was seen only a few times. This sequence joins TRBV5-1 and TRBJ2-4, with TRBD1 identical over 9 bases. The CDR3 has 18 amino acids. Germline CDR1 and CDR2: SGHRS and YFSETQ. Germline trimming cut 0 bases from V and 1 base from J; bases unmatched to any gene: 8. For the CDR3, the DNA is TGCGCCAGCAGCTTGGCACGGACAGGGGAGTGGGCCAAAAACATTCAGTACTTC. It translates to CASSLARTGEWAKNIQYF.

CDR3 coding DNA: TGCGCCAGCAGCTTGAAAGGACAGGGGGATGGGACTGAAGCTTTCTTT. Translated: CASSLKGQGDGTEAFF. V usage is TRBV5-1 and J usage is TRBJ1-1, with 10 bases that match TRBD1. With V trimmed by 1 base and J by 5 bases, 8 bases remained unmatched. CDR1 SGHRS and CDR2 YFSETQ come from the germline V gene. The CDR3 covers 16 residues.

This clonotype was counted at least ten times. The rearrangement links TRBV6-4 to TRBJ1-2; D is possibly TRBD1 (5 bases). V was shortened by 6 bases and J by 8 bases, with 28 bases between the two germline ends. In germline, CDR1 is MRHNA, CDR2 SNTAGT. CDR3 length: 17 residues. CDR3 protein: CASSRTLPSSTDSGYTF. CDR3 sequence (DNA): TGTGCCAGCAGCAGAACCCTCCCCTCCTCGACAGATTCCGGCTACACCTTC.

This clonotype has a count of ten or more. The rearrangement links TRBV12-3 or TRBV12-4 to TRBJ1-2; the D is unclear. This CDR3 is 14 amino acids long. V was trimmed by 6 bases and J by 2 bases, leaving 13 bases between them. As DNA, the CDR3 is TGTGCCAGCAGCCTGCACGGAGGGAACTATGGCTACACCTTC. Its translation: CASSLHGGNYGYTF.

The chain combines TRBV14 with TRBJ1-6; the D gene is possibly TRBD1 (6 bases). The CDR3 totals 17 residues. Looked up from germline, CDR1 is SGHDN and CDR2 is FVKESK. Trimming shortened V by 4 bases and J by 9 bases, and 22 bases separated the two germline ends. In nucleotides, the CDR3 is TGTGCCAGCAGCCCCCTGGGAGGCAGGGGCCCTTCTTCACCCCTCCACTTT. This translates into CASSPLGGRGPSSPLHF.

J is TRBJ2-7 and V is TRBV9; TRBD2 matches at 8 bases. Germline-derived CDR1 and CDR2 are SGDLS and YYNGEE. This CDR3 spans 15 amino acids. V shed 3 bases, J shed 2 bases, and the junction held 7 bases outside the gene matches. The CDR3 reads CASSAGGHRTYEQYF. CDR3 nucleotides: TGTGCCAGCAGCGCGGGAGGGCACCGTACCTACGAGCAGTACTTC. Together with reference TRBV9 and TRBJ2-7, the CDR3 gives the full variable domain: DSGVTQTPKHLITATGQRVTLRCSPRSGDLSVYWYQQSLDQGLQFLIQYYNGEERAKGNILERFSAQQFPDLHSELNLSSLELGDSALYFCASSAGGHRTYEQYFGPGTRLTVT.

This clonotype was seen repeatedly, ten times or more. The chain uses TRBV24-1 and TRBJ2-3; 11 bases map to TRBD2. CDR3 length equals 15 residues. J lost 3 bases, V lost 9 bases, and 7 bases had no gene match. CDR1 is KGHDR, CDR2 SFDVKD, per germline. CDR3 DNA sequence: TGTGCCACCCTTATAGCGGGGGGGCCGACAGATACGCAGTATTTT. Translating gives CATLIAGGPTDTQYF.

In its sample, this clonotype was seen many times. V gene TRBV24-1 combines with J gene TRBJ1-6; 7 nucleotides agree with TRBD1. The CDR3 sequence is 13 residues long. CDR1 KGHDR and CDR2 SFDVKD come from the germline V gene. V was pared by 9 bases and J by 7 bases, with 5 bases of the junction left unmatched. In DNA, the CDR3 is TGTGCCACCCAGGAGGGGGCAAATTCACCCCTCCACTTT. It is translated as CATQEGANSPLHF.

In its sample, this clonotype was seen a few times. The gene calls are TRBV3-1 and TRBJ2-2; weak D call: TRBD2 (7 bases). Deletions cut 3 bases from V and 6 bases from J, with 14 bases between. CDR1 is LGHDT, CDR2 YNNKEL, per germline (reference sequence). The CDR3 extends over 15 amino acids. The CDR3 sequence: CASSQMMGGPGELFF. The CDR3 region has the DNA TGTGCCAGCAGCCAGATGATGGGGGGGCCCGGGGAGCTGTTTTTT.

Ten or more counts support this clonotype. The chain has TRBV9 and TRBJ1-1, with D tentatively TRBD1 (6 bases). The CDR3 is made up of 14 amino acids. From germline, CDR1 is SGDLS and CDR2 YYNGEE. Trimming stripped 0 bases from V and 8 bases from J, with 14 bases between. CDR3 sequence: CASSVDFGGQEAFF. CDR3 nucleotides: TGTGCCAGCAGCGTAGACTTTGGGGGCCAGGAAGCTTTCTTT. Filled out from reference TRBV9 and TRBJ1-1, the complete variable domain reads DSGVTQTPKHLITATGQRVTLRCSPRSGDLSVYWYQQSLDQGLQFLIQYYNGEERAKGNILERFSAQQFPDLHSELNLSSLELGDSALYFCASSVDFGGQEAFFGQGTRLTVV.

This clonotype was seen many times. CDR3 region: CASSLEVSLSYEQYF. The CDR3 coding sequence is TGTGCCAGCAGCTTAGAGGTCAGCCTGTCCTACGAGCAGTACTTC. The J gene is TRBJ2-7, the V gene TRBV7-3; no firm D call. V shed 2 bases and J shed 1 base, with 12 bases lying between them. Germline CDR1 reads SGHTA; CDR2 reads FQGTGA. This CDR3 has 15 residues.